This T cell receptor beta chain was recorded in a study of beta chain features in type 1 diabetes. Study information: Cell yields, age and gender were similar between patients and healthy donors.

Every isolated RNA sample was fully reverse transcribed, so sequencing captured expressed TCRB transcripts. TCRdb's table, derived via immunoSEQ multiplex PCR, lists solely in-frame clones and lacks some. The repertoire consists of around 250,000 clones, with around a quarter occurring once and the leading ten covering around 4%. The CDR3 totals 18 residues. V lost 0 bases, J lost 4 bases, and 19 bases lay in between. CDR1 and CDR2 (germline): LGHNA, YSLEER. The sample consisted of central memory CD4+ T cells from blood. The rearrangement links TRBV4-3 to TRBJ2-1, with a possible D match to TRBD2 (6 bases). The receptor was derived from a man aged 25-40 years in good health. The CDR3 sequence: CASSQDYRREWEYNEQFF. CDR3 DNA: TGCGCCAGCAGCCAAGATTATCGGCGGGAATGGGAGTACAATGAGCAGTTCTTC.